This is a list of T cell receptor beta chains from one sample in a study of Ad26.COV2.S vaccination and SARS-CoV-2 variants. Sequenced by immunoSEQ multiplex PCR; TCRdb stores in-frame clones only, minus some. The table has 400,000 to 450,000 clones, 80% to 95% seen once. The specimen was peripheral blood, collected in a trial of Ad26.COV2.S vaccine versus placebo. These TCRs come from a person aged 18 to 59 who received the Ad26.COV2.S COVID-19 vaccine or a placebo. CDR3s include the opening cysteine and the closing phenylalanine or tryptophan. D genes are given only for firm matches. Expanded clones are given a class, and other clones once, few, many or no size at all.

TRBV6-2/TRBV6-3	.	.	TRBJ2-1	CASSYGLDMVAYEQFF	TGTGCCAGCAGTTACGGCCTCGACATGGTTGCCTATGAGCAGTTCTTC
TRBV3-1/TRBV3-2	.	once	TRBJ2-1	CASSQNSYNEQFF	TGTGCCAGCAGCCAGAATTCCTACAATGAGCAGTTCTTC
TRBV6-6	TRBD2	.	TRBJ2-7	CATATSGISEQYF	TGTGCCACCGCGACTAGCGGGATTTCCGAGCAGTACTTC
TRBV28	TRBD1	.	TRBJ2-1	CASRLTGGYNEQFF	TGTGCCAGCAGATTGACAGGGGGGTACAATGAGCAGTTCTTC
TRBV25-1	TRBD2	.	TRBJ2-1	CASSELSSGTYNEQFF	TGTGCCAGCAGTGAATTGAGTAGCGGGACCTACAATGAGCAGTTCTTC
TRBV30	.	once	TRBJ1-4	CAWSVGKRNEKLFF	TGTGCCTGGAGTGTGGGGAAGAGGAATGAAAAACTGTTTTTT
TRBV4-3	.	.	TRBJ2-1	CASSQVPAWPYNEQFF	TGCGCCAGCAGCCAAGTCCCGGCTTGGCCCTACAATGAGCAGTTCTTC
TRBV10-1	.	once	TRBJ2-7	CASSGRDFTYEQYF	TGCGCCAGCAGTGGGCGGGACTTTACCTACGAGCAGTACTTC
TRBV5-1	TRBD1	.	TRBJ2-7	CASSFDRVPYEQYF	TGCGCCAGCAGCTTCGACAGGGTTCCCTACGAGCAGTACTTC
TRBV5-6	.	.	TRBJ2-3	CASSRTGSDTQYF	TGTGCCAGCAGCAGAACAGGGTCAGATACGCAGTATTTT
TRBV9	.	.	TRBJ2-1	CASSASGYNEQFF	TGTGCCAGCAGCGCCAGTGGCTACAATGAGCAGTTCTTC
TRBV5-1	.	once	TRBJ2-7	CAPQGGTDPGMDYEQYF	TGCGCCCCCCAAGGCGGGACAGACCCAGGAATGGACTACGAGCAGTACTTC
TRBV5-6	.	.	TRBJ1-5	CASSLLNQPQHF	TGTGCCAGCAGCTTACTAAATCAGCCCCAGCATTTT
TRBV9	.	.	TRBJ1-1	CASSVGKGFNTEAFF	TGTGCCAGCAGCGTAGGGAAGGGCTTTAACACTGAAGCTTTCTTT
TRBV10-3	.	few	TRBJ1-1	CAISDEAGPNTEAFF	TGTGCCATCAGTGACGAGGCGGGGCCGAACACTGAAGCTTTCTTT
TRBV7-9	.	.	TRBJ2-5	CASSDQETQYF	TGTGCCAGCAGCGACCAAGAGACCCAGTACTTC
TRBV7-8	.	.	TRBJ1-4	CASSVLAGFATNEKLFF	TGTGCCAGCAGCGTTCTAGCCGGATTTGCAACTAATGAAAAACTGTTTTTT
TRBV19	.	.	TRBJ1-4	CASSIGRVANEKLFF	TGTGCCAGTAGTATTGGGAGGGTCGCCAATGAAAAACTGTTTTTT
TRBV7-6	TRBD1	few	TRBJ2-7	CASSRTGAYEQYF	TGTGCCAGCAGCCGGACAGGGGCCTACGAGCAGTACTTC
TRBV4-3	.	.	TRBJ1-6	CASSQDEMGSNSPLHF	TGCGCCAGCAGCCAAGATGAAATGGGTAGTAATTCACCCCTCCACTTT
TRBV4-3	TRBD1	.	TRBJ1-2	CASSQDYRGYGYTF	TGCGCCAGCAGCCAAGATTACAGGGGCTATGGCTACACCTTC
TRBV29-1	.	.	TRBJ1-1	CSVEPGRLTEAFF	TGCAGCGTTGAGCCTGGACGGCTGACTGAAGCTTTCTTT
TRBV6-5	.	.	TRBJ2-1	CASSLPDNEQFF	TGTGCCAGCAGCCTTCCCGACAATGAGCAGTTCTTC
TRBV10-3	.	few	TRBJ2-2	CAISETGELFF	TGTGCCATCAGTGAAACCGGGGAGCTGTTTTTT
TRBV7-9	TRBD1	.	TRBJ2-7	CASSSTRQGPAVGVEQYF	TGTGCCAGCAGCTCTACCAGACAGGGGCCGGCCGTTGGGGTCGAGCAGTACTTC
TRBV3-1/TRBV3-2	TRBD1	.	TRBJ1-2	CASSPAAQDRGGGYTF	TGTGCCAGCAGCCCCGCCGCGCAGGACAGGGGCGGTGGCTACACCTTC
TRBV27	TRBD2	.	TRBJ2-7	CASSLTSGRVYEQYF	TGTGCCAGCAGTTTAACTAGCGGGAGAGTCTACGAGCAGTACTTC
TRBV27	.	.	TRBJ2-5	CASSNGKGTQYF	TGTGCCAGCAGTAACGGAAAGGGGACCCAGTACTTC
TRBV2	TRBD1	.	TRBJ1-1	CASSEDQSRDREAFF	TGTGCCAGCAGCGAAGACCAAAGCCGGGACAGAGAAGCTTTCTTT
TRBV6-5	TRBD2	.	TRBJ2-1	CASTGRLAGYNEQFF	TGTGCCAGCACCGGACGTCTAGCGGGCTACAATGAGCAGTTCTTC
TRBV6-5	.	.	TRBJ2-3	CASSYFSTDTQYF	TGTGCCAGCAGTTACTTTAGCACAGATACGCAGTATTTT
TRBV28	.	.	TRBJ2-1	CASRPGAGGEQFF	TGTGCCAGCAGACCGGGGGCAGGGGGTGAGCAGTTCTTC
TRBV7-2	.	.	TRBJ1-2	CASSFQYSNYGYTF	TGTGCCAGCAGCTTCCAGTATTCTAACTATGGCTACACCTTC
TRBV28	TRBD1	.	TRBJ1-6	CASSPGGTGNSPLHF	TGTGCCAGCAGTCCCGGGGGGACAGGTAATTCACCCCTCCACTTT
TRBV5-1	TRBD1	.	TRBJ2-2	CASSTGQFTGELFF	TGCGCCAGCAGCACGGGACAGTTCACCGGGGAGCTGTTTTTT
TRBV10-1	TRBD2	.	TRBJ2-1	CASGSGTSANEQFF	TGCGCCAGCGGTTCCGGGACTAGTGCTAATGAGCAGTTCTTC
TRBV7-2	TRBD2	.	TRBJ2-7	CASSSTSVYEQYF	TGTGCCAGCAGCTCGACTAGCGTCTACGAGCAGTACTTC
TRBV18	.	.	TRBJ2-7	CASSERGNEQYF	TGTGCCAGCTCAGAGAGGGGCAACGAGCAGTACTTC
TRBV19	TRBD2	.	TRBJ2-1	CASTYLAGGLARGNEQFF	TGTGCCAGTACCTATTTAGCGGGAGGTCTGGCGCGGGGCAATGAGCAGTTCTTC
TRBV24-1	.	.	TRBJ2-7	CATSDPGTPNHEQYF	TGTGCCACCAGTGATCCCGGGACCCCTAACCACGAGCAGTACTTC
TRBV23-1	.	.	TRBJ1-6	CAEGKGDKVNSPLHF	TGCGCCGAAGGTAAGGGGGACAAAGTCAATTCACCCCTCCACTTT
TRBV29-1	TRBD2	.	TRBJ2-1	CSVDYSWGGKGLAGPSSYNEQFF	TGCAGCGTTGATTATTCTTGGGGGGGCAAGGGACTAGCGGGACCAAGCTCCTACAATGAGCAGTTCTTC
TRBV7-9	TRBD2	.	TRBJ2-3	CALGSGAGSGTDTQYF	TGTGCGTTGGGGTCCGGAGCGGGATCTGGCACAGATACGCAGTATTTT
TRBV30	.	.	TRBJ2-7	CAWSVKQGEQYF	TGTGCCTGGAGTGTAAAACAGGGCGAGCAGTACTTC
TRBV4-3	.	once	TRBJ2-1	CASSQDLGSNEQFF	TGCGCCAGCAGCCAAGATTTGGGGAGCAATGAGCAGTTCTTC
TRBV2	TRBD1	.	TRBJ2-7	CASSARQGHYEQYF	TGTGCCAGCAGTGCGCGACAGGGACATTACGAGCAGTACTTC
TRBV29-1	.	.	TRBJ2-7	CSVGSTYEQYF	TGCAGCGTTGGGAGTACCTACGAGCAGTACTTC
TRBV7-9	.	.	TRBJ1-3	CASSLLRSQGNTIYF	TGTGCCAGCAGCTTATTGCGGAGTCAGGGAAACACCATATATTTT
TRBV9	TRBD1	.	TRBJ2-7	CASSVGGQAHEQYF	TGTGCCAGCAGCGTAGGGGGACAGGCCCACGAGCAGTACTTC
TRBV2	.	many	TRBJ2-7	CASTSGGAPYEQYF	TGTGCCAGCACTTCAGGGGGGGCTCCCTACGAGCAGTACTTC
TRBV19	TRBD2	.	TRBJ2-5	CASRSGLAVQETQYF	TGTGCCAGTAGGTCGGGACTAGCGGTCCAAGAGACCCAGTACTTC
TRBV5-6	.	once	TRBJ2-7	CASSLGLYGYEQYF	TGTGCCAGCAGCTTGGGGTTGTATGGGTACGAGCAGTACTTC
TRBV19	TRBD1	.	TRBJ2-3	CATRDRGTDTQYF	TGTGCCACCCGGGACAGGGGCACAGATACGCAGTATTTT
TRBV21-1	.	.	TRBJ1-4	CATSDSPATNEKLFF	TGTGCCACCTCGGACTCCCCAGCGACTAATGAAAAACTGTTTTTT
TRBV4-3	TRBD2	.	TRBJ2-1	CASSQEILAGVWEQFF	TGCGCCAGCAGCCAAGAGATCCTAGCGGGAGTGTGGGAGCAGTTCTTC
TRBV4-1	TRBD1	.	TRBJ2-4	CASSQDQHRGDIQYF	TGCGCCAGCAGCCAAGATCAACACAGGGGGGACATTCAGTACTTC
TRBV30	.	.	TRBJ1-2	CAWSVGEGYGYTF	TGTGCCTGGAGTGTAGGCGAGGGCTATGGCTACACCTTC
TRBV19	.	few	TRBJ1-1	CASSIAGKAFF	TGTGCCAGTAGTATAGCAGGGAAAGCTTTCTTT
TRBV4-3	.	.	TRBJ2-7	CASSPWEDNYEQYF	TGCGCCAGCAGCCCGTGGGAAGACAACTACGAGCAGTACTTC
TRBV5-8	.	.	TRBJ2-1	CASSPARGQHSYNEQFF	TGTGCCAGCAGCCCCGCGAGGGGACAACACTCCTACAATGAGCAGTTCTTC